This is a list of T cell receptor beta chains from one sample in a study of CD8 T cell repertoires and HIV-1 epitope variants. Clones were sequenced by immunoSEQ multiplex PCR, and TCRdb holds only the in-frame ones, with some missing. Counted here are approximately 6,000 clones, under 70% occurring once; the ten biggest clones make up approximately 40%. No antigen has been identified for these receptors. The source material was cultured CD8+ T cells derived from PBMCs. These receptors came from a male donor with HIV. CDR3s include the opening cysteine and the closing phenylalanine or tryptophan. A D gene is named only where the DNA matches it firmly. A clone size is listed for some rows: how often the clone was seen (once, few, many), or a class if it is expanded.

- TRBJ2-2 TRBV7-2 TRBD2 CASSLDWRERRGGELFF TGTGCCAGCAGCTTAGACTGGCGGGAGAGGCGGGGCGGGGAGCTGTTTTTT
- TRBJ1-1 TRBV19 - CASRYGNTEAFF TGTGCCAGTAGGTACGGGAACACTGAAGCTTTCTTT
- TRBJ2-7 TRBV18 TRBD2 CASSPPAGEYEQYF TGTGCCAGCTCACCACCGGCGGGAGAATACGAGCAGTACTTC
- TRBJ2-7 TRBV6-1 - CASSEGGKAYEQYF TGTGCCAGCAGTGAAGGAGGGAAGGCCTACGAGCAGTACTTC
- TRBJ2-1 TRBV13 TRBD1 CASSLSQGISYNEQFF TGTGCCAGCAGTTTATCACAGGGGATATCCTACAATGAGCAGTTCTTC
few TRBJ1-5 TRBV27 - CASSLRTDGQPQHF TGTGCCAGCAGTTTACGGACGGATGGGCAGCCCCAGCATTTT
- TRBJ2-6 TRBV28 - CASSFSLSGANVLTF TGTGCCAGCAGTTTCTCATTGTCTGGGGCCAACGTCCTGACTTTC
few TRBJ1-5 TRBV7-9 - CASSLMAQPQHF TGTGCCAGCAGCTTAATGGCTCAGCCCCAGCATTTT
- TRBJ1-2 TRBV5-4 - CASSLGVQLGYTF TGTGCCAGCAGTCTGGGGGTACAGCTTGGCTACACCTTC
- TRBJ2-1 TRBV27 - CASSLIATSFYNEQFF TGTGCCAGCAGTTTAATAGCTACTAGCTTTTACAATGAGCAGTTCTTC
- TRBJ2-7 TRBV28 TRBD2 CASSPHSGGAYEQYF TGTGCCAGCAGCCCTCATAGCGGGGGAGCCTACGAGCAGTACTTC
- TRBJ1-1 TRBV28 - CASWTLLGGNTEAFF TGTGCCAGCTGGACCCTCCTCGGGGGGAACACTGAAGCTTTCTTT
- TRBJ2-7 TRBV7-9 TRBD1 CASSTGTGRGPYEQYF TGTGCCAGCAGCACCGGGACAGGCCGGGGGCCCTACGAGCAGTACTTC
- TRBJ1-6 TRBV28 - CASSSLLAQGPHLGSPLHF TGTGCCAGCAGTTCTTTGCTAGCCCAAGGGCCTCACCTGGGGTCACCCCTCCACTTT
once TRBJ2-3 TRBV5-4 TRBD2 CASRPGLAGDTDTQYF TGTGCCAGCAGGCCGGGACTAGCGGGAGATACAGATACGCAGTATTTT
- TRBJ1-2 TRBV7-9 - CASSSKDQQFYGYTF TGTGCCAGCAGCTCAAAGGACCAACAGTTCTATGGCTACACCTTC
- TRBJ2-3 TRBV27 - CASSLTPAWPSTDTQYF TGTGCCAGCAGTTTAACCCCAGCCTGGCCTAGCACAGATACGCAGTATTTT
- TRBJ1-4 TRBV9 - CASSPDPGRINEKLFF TGTGCCAGCAGCCCGGATCCGGGACGGATTAATGAAAAACTGTTTTTT
- TRBJ2-5 TRBV14 - CASSSRRGKRETQYF TGTGCCAGCAGCTCTCGCCGGGGGAAGAGAGAGACCCAGTACTTC
- TRBJ2-1 TRBV6-5 TRBD1 CASSSGTGVYNEQFF TGTGCCAGCAGTTCCGGGACAGGGGTCTACAATGAGCAGTTCTTC
- TRBJ2-7 TRBV9 TRBD1 CASSGQGYEQYF TGTGCCAGCAGCGGACAGGGTTACGAGCAGTACTTC
- TRBJ1-5 TRBV2 TRBD1 CASEAGGSRSQPQHF TGTGCCAGCGAGGCAGGGGGAAGTCGGAGTCAGCCCCAGCATTTT
- TRBJ2-5 TRBV27 TRBD1 CASSSTTTTQGAKGETQYF TGTGCCAGCAGTTCCACGACAACCACACAGGGGGCGAAGGGCGAGACCCAGTACTTC
- TRBJ2-1 TRBV7-9 - CASSMVGPGSYNEQFF TGTGCCAGCAGTATGGTCGGGCCGGGGTCCTACAATGAGCAGTTCTTC
- TRBJ1-3 TRBV9 - CASSVGGAAGNTIYF TGTGCCAGCAGCGTAGGGGGTGCCGCTGGAAACACCATATATTTT
- TRBJ2-2 TRBV7-8 TRBD1 CASSPSGQGINTGELFF TGTGCCAGCAGCCCATCGGGACAGGGAATCAACACCGGGGAGCTGTTTTTT
- TRBJ2-2 TRBV28 TRBD2 CASRRILAGFTGELFF TGTGCCAGCAGACGTATACTAGCGGGATTCACCGGGGAGCTGTTTTTT
- TRBJ1-3 TRBV7-2 - CASSLDWSSGNTIYF TGTGCCAGCAGCTTGGACTGGAGCTCTGGAAACACCATATATTTT
few TRBJ2-7 TRBV4-3 - CASSQDPTGVYYEQYF TGCGCCAGCAGCCAAGATCCGACAGGAGTTTACTACGAGCAGTACTTC
- TRBJ2-7 TRBV28 TRBD1 CASSRDRVNEQYF TGTGCCAGCAGCCGGGACAGGGTAAACGAGCAGTACTTC
few TRBJ2-6 TRBV7-8 - CASSAEDKAGANVLTF TGTGCCAGCAGTGCCGAAGACAAGGCTGGGGCCAACGTCCTGACTTTC
- TRBJ2-1 TRBV6-1 - CASSEQNEQFF TGTGCCAGCAGTGAACAGAATGAGCAGTTCTTC
few TRBJ1-2 TRBV29-1 - CSVGEDYGYTF TGCAGCGTTGGGGAGGACTATGGCTACACCTTC
- TRBJ1-5 TRBV6-1 - CASSEAPGGNQPQHF TGTGCCAGCAGTGAAGCCCCAGGCGGGAATCAGCCCCAGCATTTT
- TRBJ1-4 TRBV6-1 - CASRESGPF TGTGCCAGCAGAGAGTCGGGACCTTTT
- TRBJ1-4 TRBV9 TRBD1 CASSQDGTVNEKLFF TGTGCCAGCAGCCAAGATGGGACAGTTAATGAAAAACTGTTTTTT
- TRBJ1-1 TRBV19 - CASSPDRSTEAFF TGTGCCAGTAGCCCGGACAGATCCACTGAAGCTTTCTTT
once TRBJ2-7 TRBV29-1 - CSVDVESSYEQYF TGCAGCGTTGACGTCGAGAGCTCCTACGAGCAGTACTTC
- TRBJ1-1 TRBV5-1 - CASSLTGPVNTEAFF TGCGCCAGCAGCTTGACCGGGCCGGTGAACACTGAAGCTTTCTTT
- TRBJ1-5 TRBV10-2 - CASRGGESNQPQHF TGCGCCAGCAGGGGGGGGGAGAGCAATCAGCCCCAGCATTTT
- TRBJ2-5 TRBV19 - CASSIVEQETQYF TGTGCCAGTAGTATAGTGGAACAAGAGACCCAGTACTTC
few TRBJ2-3 TRBV7-9 - CASSRTATDTQYF TGTGCCAGCAGCCGGACAGCGACAGATACGCAGTATTTT
few TRBJ2-2 TRBV5-1 TRBD1 CASSLSRGLSGELFF TGCGCCAGCAGCTTAAGCAGGGGGCTGTCCGGGGAGCTGTTTTTT
- TRBJ2-5 TRBV19 - CASSIVGVETQYF TGTGCCAGTAGTATAGTAGGGGTAGAGACCCAGTACTTC
- TRBJ2-2 TRBV12-5 - CASGQNTGELFF TGTGCTAGTGGCCAGAACACCGGGGAGCTGTTTTTT
- TRBJ1-5 TRBV5-8 TRBD1 CASSEGQASNQPQHF TGTGCCAGCAGCGAGGGACAGGCGTCCAATCAGCCCCAGCATTTT
once TRBJ2-7 TRBV28 - CASSFKGRDEQYF TGTGCCAGCAGTTTCAAGGGCCGGGACGAGCAGTACTTC
- TRBJ2-5 TRBV6-5 TRBD2 CASSYSRIQREKTQYF TGTGCCAGCAGTTACTCCAGAATCCAGCGGGAAAAGACCCAGTACTTC
- TRBJ2-3 TRBV4-1 TRBD2 CASSQEGTRAAPDTQYF TGCGCCAGCAGCCAAGAGGGGACTAGGGCGGCCCCAGATACGCAGTATTTT
medium-sized TRBJ2-5 TRBV4-3 - CASSSLLTETQYF TGCGCCAGCAGCTCCCTTCTCACGGAGACCCAGTACTTC
- TRBJ1-1 TRBV19 - CASSIGGVGNTEAFF TGTGCCAGTAGTATAGGAGGGGTTGGAAACACTGAAGCTTTCTTT
few TRBJ1-1 TRBV7-2 TRBD1 CASSQGGGSEAFF TGTGCCAGCAGCCAGGGGGGCGGATCTGAAGCTTTCTTT
- TRBJ2-7 TRBV30 TRBD1 CAWSGQGPHF TGTGCCTGGAGTGGACAGGGTCCCCACTTC
few TRBJ1-4 TRBV10-3 - CAISESRVRDEKLFF TGTGCCATCAGTGAGTCCAGGGTCCGGGATGAAAAACTGTTTTTT
- TRBJ2-2 TRBV13 - CASSLSNTGELFF TGTGCCAGCAGCTTATCCAACACCGGGGAGCTGTTTTTT
- TRBJ1-3 TRBV5-4 - CASSLDRVAGNTIYF TGTGCCAGCAGCTTGGACAGGGTTGCTGGAAACACCATATATTTT
- TRBJ2-2 TRBV7-8 TRBD2 CASSLAGTSRTGELFF TGTGCCAGCAGCTTAGCCGGGACTAGCCGCACCGGGGAGCTGTTTTTT
few TRBJ1-2 TRBV21-1 - CASSNMVTSCSYGYTF TGTGCCAGCAGCAACATGGTAACAAGCTGTAGCTATGGCTACACCTTC
- TRBJ2-5 TRBV7-6 - CASRKDPGSQETQYF TGTGCCAGCAGAAAGGACCCGGGATCGCAAGAGACCCAGTACTTC